This T cell receptor (beta chain) comes out of a study of spatial heterogeneity in lung cancer. This clonotype was observed many times. This beta chain slipped into a library made for alpha chains as a stray read, so its size is not meaningful. Germline CDR1 and CDR2: MGHRA and YSYEKL. Trimming took 2 bases from V and 2 from J, leaving 2 bases between them. This CDR3 contains 12 residues. Stated time point: sample taken at primary tumor resection. Unsorted whole RNA from tumor, nontumor lung or frozen PBMC underwent sequencing. There were roughly 78 donors, all of them untreated patients with early-stage non-small cell lung cancer. TCRdb re-analysed the 5' RACE reads in MiXCR, keeping a single row per CDR3 protein. Of 8,400 or so distinct CDR3 sequences listed, approximately 4.6% are singletons.

The V and J genes are TRBV4-1 and TRBJ2-3, with D uncertain. Sequencing used PBMCs, obtained at surgery. The sequence came from a male donor with early-stage non-small cell lung cancer. The CDR3 DNA follows: TGCGCCAGCAGCCAACCCACAGATACGCAGTATTTT. Amino acid sequence: CASSQPTDTQYF.